These T cell receptor beta chains were read from a single sample in a study of blood T cell repertoires in COVID-19. Assay: immunoSEQ multiplex PCR; the TCRdb copy retains only in-frame clones and omits some. Of about 220,000 clones in the sample, more than 65% were seen once. The specimen sequenced was peripheral blood. The receptors come from a man aged 45-60 years with active or convalescent COVID-19. CDR3s include the opening cysteine and the closing phenylalanine or tryptophan. Fields, in order: J gene, D gene, clone size, V gene, CDR3 protein, CDR3 DNA. The D gene is left open where the match is weak. For some rows the clone size is stated as once, few or many, or as a class when expanded; others skip it.

>TRBJ1-2|TRBD1|NA|TRBV6-5
CASSYLTGANYGYTF
TGTGCCAGCAGTTACCTCACAGGGGCTAACTATGGCTACACCTTC
>TRBJ1-1|NA|NA|TRBV2
CASSEWAGSFMNTEAFF
TGTGCCAGCAGTGAGTGGGCGGGAAGCTTCATGAACACTGAAGCTTTCTTT
>TRBJ1-4|TRBD1|NA|TRBV7-9
CASSLAGAGGNEKLFF
TGTGCCAGCAGCTTAGCGGGGGCAGGGGGCAATGAAAAACTGTTTTTT
>TRBJ2-7|NA|NA|TRBV4-1
CASSHDPVGHEQYF
TGCGCCAGCAGCCACGACCCGGTGGGCCACGAGCAGTACTTC
>TRBJ1-2|NA|NA|TRBV5-1
CASSLADRYGYTF
TGCGCCAGCAGCTTGGCCGACAGGTATGGCTACACCTTC
>TRBJ2-2|NA|NA|TRBV6-2/TRBV6-3
CASSRRHPQNTGELFF
TGTGCCAGCAGCCGACGACACCCTCAAAACACCGGGGAGCTGTTTTTT
>TRBJ2-1|TRBD2|NA|TRBV5-1
CASSGTSSHEQFF
TGCGCCAGCAGCGGGACTAGCTCGCATGAGCAGTTCTTC
>TRBJ1-2|NA|NA|TRBV7-8
CASSSPRTLLYGYTF
TGTGCCAGCAGCTCCCCCCGGACTTTATTGTATGGCTACACCTTC
>TRBJ2-7|TRBD1|NA|TRBV28
CASSSPGQTYEQYF
TGTGCCAGCAGTTCTCCGGGACAGACCTACGAGCAGTACTTC
>TRBJ2-6|NA|NA|TRBV3-1/TRBV3-2
CASSGTSAGANVLTF
TGTGCCAGCAGCGGGACTTCGGCAGGGGCCAACGTCCTGACTTTC
>TRBJ1-1|TRBD1|few|TRBV4-3
CASSQDLADRPLRINTEAFF
TGCGCCAGCAGCCAAGATTTGGCGGACAGGCCCCTTCGGATCAACACTGAAGCTTTCTTT
>TRBJ2-3|NA|NA|TRBV5-6
CASSLRRGYTDTQYF
TGTGCCAGCAGCTTGAGGCGCGGGTACACAGATACGCAGTATTTT
>TRBJ1-1|NA|NA|TRBV28
CASGPGATNTEAFF
TGTGCCAGCGGCCCGGGAGCGACGAACACTGAAGCTTTCTTT
>TRBJ1-3|NA|NA|TRBV7-2
CASSATGGNTIYF
TGTGCCAGCAGCGCTACAGGGGGAAACACCATATATTTT